The clone carrying this TCR beta chain was seen many times. Its antigen is unknown. Diagnostic conclusions were grounded in clinical symptoms, serum thyroxine, TRAb, thyroid ultrasound and orbital computed tomography. The sequenced template was RNA, covering the TCR beta CDR3 region. First-round RT-PCR with HTBI primers preceded a second-round multiplex PCR. TCRdb called the multiplex PCR reads again in MiXCR, with one record for every CDR3 protein. The sample lists 300,000 to 500,000 distinct CDR3 sequences; approximately 15% were seen once. There are 13 residues in the CDR3. The V gene lost 2 bases and the J gene lost 1 base, with 5 bases spanning the gap. The data are from a study of Graves' ophthalmopathy and Graves' hyperthyroidism. Study results and limitations: A majority of expanded thyroid clonotypes exceeding 0.001 frequency were likewise present in blood.

The sequence came from a woman aged 18-29 years with stable Graves' hyperthyroidism. The sequenced sample was peripheral blood. The chain links TRBV12-3 or TRBV12-4 to TRBJ1-1; D is undetermined. CDR3 in amino acids: CASSLPGNTEAFF. The CDR3 coding sequence is TGTGCCAGCAGTTTACCAGGGAACACTGAAGCTTTCTTT.